This T cell receptor (beta chain) derives from a study of identical twins. The V gene lost 3 bases and the J gene lost 7 bases, with 13 bases spanning the gap. The CDR3 has 14 amino acids. Looked up from germline, CDR1 is ENHRY and CDR2 is SYGVKD. TCRdb processed the 5' RACE reads anew with MiXCR; each CDR3 protein has one entry. The sample contains under 450,000 distinct CDR3 sequences, less than 20% of which appear only once. The receptor was derived from a man aged 50 to 59 in good health. Sequenced material: naive T cells sorted from blood. The genes are TRBV10-3 and TRBJ2-1; D possibly corresponds to TRBD1 (5 bases). CDR3 nucleotide sequence: TGTGCCATCAGTGATTGGGGCAGTGAGAATGAGCAGTTCTTC. Protein sequence: CAISDWGSENEQFF.